This entry concerns a single T cell receptor (beta chain). Its antigen is undetermined. This record comes from a study of T cells in pancreatic ductal adenocarcinoma. No neoadjuvant therapy was given to the selected pancreatic ductal adenocarcinoma patients before their surgery. Study outcomes and limitations: Tumor and blood clonality did not differ significantly, about 0.12 versus 0.079.

Here immunoSEQ multiplex PCR was the method, and the copy in TCRdb shows in-frame clones only, minus some. The sample lists 100,000 or so clones; over 90% were seen once. CDR1 is SGHRS and CDR2 is YFSETQ in the germline V gene. Unmatched junction bases numbered 11, after V lost 1 base and J lost 4 bases. The CDR3 sequence is 18 residues long. Input material: PBMCs. The chain uses TRBV5-1 and TRBJ2-7; TRBD2 matches 13 bases. This clonotype originated in a human donor with pancreatic ductal adenocarcinoma. CDR3 residues: CASSLLGTGLAGAYEQYF. The CDR3 DNA follows: TGCGCCAGCAGCTTGCTGGGGACAGGACTAGCGGGAGCGTACGAGCAGTACTTC.